A selection of T cell receptor beta chains follows, all from one sample in a study of blood T cell repertoires in COVID-19. Sequencing used immunoSEQ multiplex PCR; TCRdb keeps in-frame clones, though not all of them. The repertoire holds approximately 210,000 clones, with 70% to 90% as singletons. Material for sequencing was PBMCs or T cells enriched from blood (not recorded which). Receptors originate from a woman aged 45-60 years with acute COVID-19. Each CDR3 is given with its conserved first and last residue. D genes are given only for firm matches. Clone size is stated in some rows and not others, as once, few, many or a class when expanded.

len: 14
abundance: few
j_gene: TRBJ1-6
v_gene: TRBV7-6
d_gene: NA
CDR3aa: CASSSDRKNSPLHF
CDR3nt: TGTGCCAGCAGCTCTGACAGGAAGAATTCACCCCTCCACTTT

len: 14
abundance: NA
j_gene: TRBJ2-7
v_gene: TRBV7-9
d_gene: TRBD2
CDR3aa: CASSLVAGAYEQYF
CDR3nt: TGTGCCAGCAGCCTTGTAGCGGGAGCCTACGAGCAGTACTTC

len: 11
abundance: NA
j_gene: TRBJ1-6
v_gene: TRBV9
d_gene: TRBD1
CDR3aa: CASSGTGALHF
CDR3nt: TGTGCCAGCAGCGGAACAGGGGCCCTCCACTTT

len: 15
abundance: NA
j_gene: TRBJ1-2
v_gene: TRBV6-5
d_gene: NA
CDR3aa: CASSYSLGGGYGYTF
CDR3nt: TGTGCCAGCAGTTACTCGTTAGGGGGTGGATATGGCTACACCTTC

len: 14
abundance: NA
j_gene: TRBJ1-5
v_gene: TRBV28
d_gene: TRBD1
CDR3aa: CASSPGQSNQPQHF
CDR3nt: TGTGCCAGCAGTCCGGGACAGAGCAATCAGCCCCAGCATTTT

len: 15
abundance: NA
j_gene: TRBJ1-1
v_gene: TRBV18
d_gene: NA
CDR3aa: CASSPLTGQDTEAFF
CDR3nt: TGTGCCAGCTCACCCCTGACAGGCCAGGACACTGAAGCTTTCTTT

len: 15
abundance: NA
j_gene: TRBJ2-3
v_gene: TRBV4-3
d_gene: TRBD2
CDR3aa: CASSQVLASGDTQYF
CDR3nt: TGCGCCAGCAGCCAAGTGTTAGCTAGCGGAGATACGCAGTATTTT

len: 17
abundance: NA
j_gene: TRBJ1-6
v_gene: TRBV7-8
d_gene: NA
CDR3aa: CASSLGSLSSYNSPLHF
CDR3nt: TGTGCCAGCAGCTTAGGGAGTCTAAGCTCCTATAATTCACCCCTCCACTTT

len: 16
abundance: NA
j_gene: TRBJ1-4
v_gene: TRBV29-1
d_gene: TRBD1
CDR3aa: CSAQAPSDRGPEKLFF
CDR3nt: TGCAGCGCCCAGGCGCCCTCAGACAGGGGTCCGGAAAAACTGTTTTTT

len: 16
abundance: NA
j_gene: TRBJ2-2
v_gene: TRBV7-6
d_gene: TRBD2
CDR3aa: CASSPQSGRLSGELFF
CDR3nt: TGTGCCAGCAGCCCTCAGAGCGGGAGGTTGTCCGGGGAGCTGTTTTTT

len: 15
abundance: NA
j_gene: TRBJ2-1
v_gene: TRBV6-6
d_gene: TRBD1
CDR3aa: CASSSRQGWYNEQFF
CDR3nt: TGTGCCAGCAGTTCAAGACAGGGATGGTACAATGAGCAGTTCTTC

len: 13
abundance: NA
j_gene: TRBJ2-1
v_gene: TRBV19
d_gene: NA
CDR3aa: CASRRDSHNEQFF
CDR3nt: TGTGCCAGTAGGCGGGACAGCCACAATGAGCAGTTCTTC

len: 15
abundance: NA
j_gene: TRBJ2-1
v_gene: TRBV10-3
d_gene: TRBD2
CDR3aa: CAISDTSGSSNEQFF
CDR3nt: TGTGCCATCAGTGACACTAGCGGGAGTTCCAATGAGCAGTTCTTC

len: 14
abundance: NA
j_gene: TRBJ2-7
v_gene: TRBV4-3
d_gene: NA
CDR3aa: CASSPSRGGHEQYF
CDR3nt: TGCGCCAGCAGCCCCTCGCGAGGCGGCCACGAGCAGTACTTC

len: 16
abundance: NA
j_gene: TRBJ2-3
v_gene: TRBV28
d_gene: TRBD1
CDR3aa: CASITGGVTTTDTQYF
CDR3nt: TGTGCCAGCATTACAGGGGGCGTCACCACCACAGATACGCAGTATTTT

len: 15
abundance: NA
j_gene: TRBJ1-1
v_gene: TRBV4-2
d_gene: TRBD1
CDR3aa: CASSQGARGVTEAFF
CDR3nt: TGTGCCAGCAGCCAAGGGGCCAGGGGGGTCACTGAAGCTTTCTTT

len: 14
abundance: NA
j_gene: TRBJ1-6
v_gene: TRBV5-1
d_gene: TRBD1
CDR3aa: CASSSGQVNSPLHF
CDR3nt: TGCGCCAGCAGCTCGGGACAGGTTAATTCACCCCTCCACTTT

len: 14
abundance: NA
j_gene: TRBJ1-3
v_gene: TRBV14
d_gene: TRBD1
CDR3aa: CASRLTGSGNTIYF
CDR3nt: TGTGCCAGCAGGCTGACAGGGTCTGGAAACACCATATATTTT

len: 12
abundance: NA
j_gene: TRBJ2-1
v_gene: TRBV6-4
d_gene: NA
CDR3aa: CASSPTGHEQFF
CDR3nt: TGTGCCAGCAGCCCTACAGGGCATGAGCAGTTCTTC

len: 15
abundance: NA
j_gene: TRBJ2-2
v_gene: TRBV2
d_gene: TRBD2
CDR3aa: CASNPGLADTGELFF
CDR3nt: TGTGCCAGCAACCCGGGACTAGCGGACACCGGGGAGCTGTTTTTT

len: 13
abundance: NA
j_gene: TRBJ2-1
v_gene: TRBV5-1
d_gene: NA
CDR3aa: CASKLVSYNEQFF
CDR3nt: TGCGCCAGTAAACTAGTCTCCTACAATGAGCAGTTCTTC

len: 16
abundance: NA
j_gene: TRBJ2-5
v_gene: TRBV5-1
d_gene: NA
CDR3aa: CASSLVPVGGGETQYF
CDR3nt: TGCGCCAGCAGCTTGGTTCCGGTGGGAGGGGGAGAGACCCAGTACTTC

len: 15
abundance: NA
j_gene: TRBJ2-7
v_gene: TRBV27
d_gene: NA
CDR3aa: CASSSTPDSSYEQYF
CDR3nt: TGTGCCAGCAGTTCCACCCCGGACAGCTCCTACGAGCAGTACTTC

len: 17
abundance: NA
j_gene: TRBJ2-2
v_gene: TRBV4-2
d_gene: NA
CDR3aa: CASSQGPLAVTTGELFF
CDR3nt: TGTGCCAGCAGCCAAGGCCCCTTAGCGGTCACCACCGGGGAGCTGTTTTTT

len: 17
abundance: NA
j_gene: TRBJ2-1
v_gene: TRBV29-1
d_gene: TRBD2
CDR3aa: CSVLGSGGLNLYNEQFF
CDR3nt: TGCAGCGTTCTGGGGAGCGGGGGACTCAACCTCTACAATGAGCAGTTCTTC

len: 15
abundance: once
j_gene: TRBJ1-5
v_gene: TRBV18
d_gene: NA
CDR3aa: CASSPAPTGNQPQHF
CDR3nt: TGTGCCAGCTCACCGGCCCCCACGGGGAATCAGCCCCAGCATTTT

len: 12
abundance: NA
j_gene: TRBJ1-1
v_gene: TRBV11-3
d_gene: NA
CDR3aa: CASSFGGTEAFF
CDR3nt: TGTGCCAGCAGCTTTGGAGGAACTGAAGCTTTCTTT

len: 16
abundance: NA
j_gene: TRBJ2-1
v_gene: TRBV7-3
d_gene: TRBD2
CDR3aa: CASSRPTSGSYNEQFF
CDR3nt: TGTGCCAGCAGCCGCCCGACTAGCGGGAGTTACAATGAGCAGTTCTTC

len: 13
abundance: once
j_gene: TRBJ2-2
v_gene: TRBV2
d_gene: NA
CDR3aa: CASRRGHTGELFF
CDR3nt: TGTGCCAGCCGGAGGGGCCACACCGGGGAGCTGTTTTTT

len: 16
abundance: NA
j_gene: TRBJ1-2
v_gene: TRBV9
d_gene: TRBD1
CDR3aa: CASSVESLDRENGYTF
CDR3nt: TGTGCCAGCAGCGTAGAATCGCTGGACAGGGAAAATGGCTACACCTTC

len: 14
abundance: NA
j_gene: TRBJ2-7
v_gene: TRBV27
d_gene: TRBD1
CDR3aa: CASSSRGSLYEQYF
CDR3nt: TGTGCCAGCAGTTCCAGGGGGTCTTTATACGAGCAGTACTTC

len: 16
abundance: NA
j_gene: TRBJ1-2
v_gene: TRBV7-9
d_gene: TRBD1
CDR3aa: CASSSGSGTGFYGYTF
CDR3nt: TGTGCCAGCAGCTCCGGATCCGGGACAGGGTTCTATGGCTACACCTTC

len: 16
abundance: once
j_gene: TRBJ2-5
v_gene: TRBV11-2
d_gene: TRBD2
CDR3aa: CASSLDSGSWRATQYF
CDR3nt: TGTGCCAGCAGCTTAGACAGCGGGAGTTGGAGGGCGACCCAGTACTTC

len: 15
abundance: once
j_gene: TRBJ1-2
v_gene: TRBV6-5
d_gene: NA
CDR3aa: CASTTGGGANYGYTF
CDR3nt: TGTGCCAGCACCACCGGGGGGGGCGCAAACTATGGCTACACCTTC

len: 13
abundance: NA
j_gene: TRBJ1-2
v_gene: TRBV27
d_gene: NA
CDR3aa: CASRQTSFYGYTF
CDR3nt: TGTGCCAGTAGACAGACTTCCTTTTATGGCTACACCTTC

len: 14
abundance: NA
j_gene: TRBJ1-2
v_gene: TRBV2
d_gene: NA
CDR3aa: CASTVLHRSYGYTF
CDR3nt: TGTGCCAGCACGGTCCTCCATAGGAGCTATGGCTACACCTTC

len: 16
abundance: NA
j_gene: TRBJ2-2
v_gene: TRBV25-1
d_gene: TRBD2
CDR3aa: CASSELSGVNTGELFF
CDR3nt: TGTGCCAGCAGTGAATTGAGCGGGGTAAACACCGGGGAGCTGTTTTTT

len: 15
abundance: NA
j_gene: TRBJ2-4
v_gene: TRBV6-5
d_gene: NA
CDR3aa: CASSPLDRIQNIQYF
CDR3nt: TGTGCCAGCAGTCCCTTGGACAGAATCCAAAACATTCAGTACTTC

len: 13
abundance: NA
j_gene: TRBJ2-3
v_gene: TRBV19
d_gene: TRBD1
CDR3aa: CATVRQGADTQYF
CDR3nt: TGTGCCACCGTACGACAGGGGGCAGATACGCAGTATTTT

len: 15
abundance: NA
j_gene: TRBJ2-1
v_gene: TRBV5-8
d_gene: TRBD2
CDR3aa: CASRLSGRDYNEQFF
CDR3nt: TGTGCCAGCAGACTGAGCGGGAGGGACTACAATGAGCAGTTCTTC

len: 16
abundance: NA
j_gene: TRBJ2-1
v_gene: TRBV13
d_gene: TRBD1
CDR3aa: CASSPLDRDIHNEQFF
CDR3nt: TGTGCCAGCAGCCCTCTCGACAGGGACATACACAATGAGCAGTTCTTC

len: 16
abundance: NA
j_gene: TRBJ2-2
v_gene: TRBV29-1
d_gene: NA
CDR3aa: CSAAVGRGRHTGELFF
CDR3nt: TGCAGCGCTGCGGTAGGGAGGGGGAGGCACACCGGGGAGCTGTTTTTT

len: 14
abundance: NA
j_gene: TRBJ1-5
v_gene: TRBV28
d_gene: NA
CDR3aa: CASSLGGGGQPQHF
CDR3nt: TGTGCCAGCAGTTTAGGGGGGGGTGGGCAGCCCCAGCATTTT

len: 16
abundance: NA
j_gene: TRBJ2-2
v_gene: TRBV18
d_gene: NA
CDR3aa: CASSPRGGTNTGELFF
CDR3nt: TGTGCCAGCTCACCAAGGGGGGGCACGAACACCGGGGAGCTGTTTTTT

len: 15
abundance: NA
j_gene: TRBJ2-7
v_gene: TRBV9
d_gene: NA
CDR3aa: CASSVAQEGGVEQYF
CDR3nt: TGTGCCAGCAGCGTAGCTCAAGAAGGCGGGGTCGAGCAGTACTTC

len: 15
abundance: NA
j_gene: TRBJ1-2
v_gene: TRBV28
d_gene: TRBD1
CDR3aa: CASSPPTGLPYGYTF
CDR3nt: TGTGCCAGCAGTCCTCCGACAGGGCTCCCCTATGGCTACACCTTC

len: 15
abundance: NA
j_gene: TRBJ2-1
v_gene: TRBV7-3
d_gene: TRBD2
CDR3aa: CASSLGSGSYNEQFF
CDR3nt: TGTGCCAGCAGCTTAGGGAGCGGGAGCTACAATGAGCAGTTCTTC

len: 15
abundance: once
j_gene: TRBJ2-2
v_gene: TRBV7-7
d_gene: NA
CDR3aa: CASSLAVGATGELFF
CDR3nt: TGTGCCAGCAGCTTAGCCGTGGGGGCCACCGGGGAGCTGTTTTTT

len: 15
abundance: once
j_gene: TRBJ2-5
v_gene: TRBV14
d_gene: TRBD1
CDR3aa: CASSSPGTGVVTQYF
CDR3nt: TGTGCCAGCAGCTCCCCCGGGACAGGGGTTGTGACCCAGTACTTC

len: 16
abundance: NA
j_gene: TRBJ2-1
v_gene: TRBV27
d_gene: TRBD2
CDR3aa: CASSLWTRSGYNEQFF
CDR3nt: TGTGCCAGCAGTTTATGGACTAGGTCGGGATACAATGAGCAGTTCTTC

len: 13
abundance: NA
j_gene: TRBJ2-4
v_gene: TRBV5-8
d_gene: TRBD1
CDR3aa: CASSYLRQGDLYF
CDR3nt: TGTGCCAGCAGCTACCTAAGACAGGGAGATTTGTACTTC

len: 17
abundance: NA
j_gene: TRBJ1-4
v_gene: TRBV5-5
d_gene: NA
CDR3aa: CASSLRLGGVGNEKLFF
CDR3nt: TGTGCCAGCAGCCTGAGGCTTGGGGGGGTTGGTAATGAAAAACTGTTTTTT

len: 14
abundance: NA
j_gene: TRBJ2-5
v_gene: TRBV28
d_gene: TRBD1
CDR3aa: CASSLSGGRQTQYF
CDR3nt: TGTGCCAGCAGTTTATCAGGGGGCCGGCAGACCCAGTACTTC

len: 14
abundance: once
j_gene: TRBJ2-1
v_gene: TRBV7-2
d_gene: NA
CDR3aa: CASSLWAVYNEQFF
CDR3nt: TGTGCCAGCAGCTTATGGGCAGTTTACAATGAGCAGTTCTTC

len: 16
abundance: once
j_gene: TRBJ2-5
v_gene: TRBV7-9
d_gene: NA
CDR3aa: CASSPLQGWSQETQYF
CDR3nt: TGTGCCAGCAGCCCGCTACAGGGATGGTCCCAGGAGACCCAGTACTTC

len: 13
abundance: NA
j_gene: TRBJ1-1
v_gene: TRBV4-3
d_gene: NA
CDR3aa: CASSQDRAAEAFF
CDR3nt: TGCGCCAGCAGCCAAGACAGGGCCGCTGAAGCTTTCTTT